These 26 T cell receptor beta chains originate from one sample sequenced in a study of T cells after yellow fever vaccination. Each CDR3 protein is one row after TCRdb ran MiXCR on the 5' RACE reads. The sample has approximately 300,000 distinct CDR3 sequences, over 8% seen once. Source: PBMCs, taken on the day of the first yellow fever vaccination. The receptors derive from a man aged 18 to 30 who received the YFV17D yellow fever vaccine.

The CDR3 sequence: CASSLSVRQETQYF. The CDR3 nucleotides read TGTGCCAGCAGTCTTAGTGTCCGACAAGAGACCCAGTACTTC. V usage is TRBV7-2 and J usage is TRBJ2-5; no firm D call. V was trimmed by 6 bases and J by 2 bases, leaving 13 bases between them. CDR1 and CDR2 from the germline V gene are SGHTA and FQGNSA. This CDR3 spans 14 amino acids.

This clonotype has only a few counts. This chain links TRBV5-5 with TRBJ2-1; D unclear. The CDR3 covers 15 residues. The V gene lost 4 bases and the J gene lost 1 base, with 12 bases spanning the gap. Germline CDR1 and CDR2: SGHKS and YYEKEE (reference sequence). In nucleotides, the CDR3 is TGTGCCAGCAGCCCCTACTACCTTTCCTACAATGAGCAGTTCTTC. This sequence encodes CASSPYYLSYNEQFF.

The chain employs TRBV24-1 and TRBJ2-3, with TRBD2 identical over 7 bases. Germline V lookup: CDR1 KGHDR, CDR2 SFDVKD. The CDR3 is 13 residues long. V lost 6 bases, J lost 5 bases, and 4 bases stayed unmatched. The CDR3 DNA reads TGTGCCACCAGTAATATAGCGGGAGATACGCAGTATTTT. This gives the protein CATSNIAGDTQYF.

This clonotype has a handful of counts. The chain links TRBV5-1 to TRBJ2-5, with TRBD2 matching over 10 bases. This CDR3 has 17 residues. The germline gives CDR1 SGHRS, CDR2 YFSETQ. V was clipped by 2 bases and J by 2 bases; unmatched bases: 9. The CDR3 here is CASSFFASGGLQETQYF. The CDR3 bases are TGCGCCAGCAGCTTTTTCGCTAGCGGGGGTCTACAAGAGACCCAGTACTTC.

DNA of the CDR3: TGTGCCAGCAGTCCAAACCTCGTCCAGCCCCAGCATTTT. Its protein is CASSPNLVQPQHF. The chain joins TRBV12-3 or TRBV12-4 to TRBJ1-5; D call uncertain. V was trimmed by 5 bases and J by 7 bases, leaving 12 bases between them. The CDR3 sequence is 13 residues long.

The chain is built from TRBV11-3 and TRBJ2-4; the match to TRBD2 covers 7 bases. V shed 1 base and J 0 bases; nucleotides not matched to a gene: 21. CDR1 and CDR2 from the germline V gene are SGHNT and YENEEA. The CDR3 has 22 amino acids. CDR3 DNA sequence: TGTGCCAGCAGCTTAGGCCTCCTGACGGGGGGATTTAATAACCTAGCCAAAAACATTCAGTACTTC. This codes for CASSLGLLTGGFNNLAKNIQYF.

This clonotype appeared a few times. The chain recombines TRBV7-9 with TRBJ2-2; D remains ambiguous. The CDR3 has 12 amino acids. The germline gives CDR1 SEHNR, CDR2 FQNEAQ (reference sequence). Trimming stripped 8 bases from V and 4 bases from J, with 8 bases between. The CDR3 is CASWRPTGELFF. The CDR3 nucleotides are TGTGCCAGCTGGAGACCCACCGGGGAGCTGTTTTTT.

This chain links TRBV6-2 or TRBV6-3 with TRBJ2-4, with D perhaps matching TRBD2 (7 bases). Trimming stripped 7 bases from V and 3 bases from J, with 19 bases between. Germline values: CDR1 MNHEY, CDR2 SVGEGT. The CDR3 totals 16 residues. CDR3 amino acids: CASMDRGAEDKNIQYF. CDR3 DNA sequence: TGTGCCAGCATGGATCGGGGGGCAGAGGACAAAAACATTCAGTACTTC.

In its sample, this clonotype was seen many times. The chain has TRBV5-5 and TRBJ2-3; TRBD1 agrees at 10 bases. Germline-derived CDR1 and CDR2 are SGHKS and YYEKEE (reference sequence). The CDR3 is 15 amino acids. V gave up 0 bases and J gave up 2 bases; unmatched junction bases: 0. The CDR3 coding sequence is TGTGCCAGCAGCTTGGGACAGGGGGCCACAGATACGCAGTATTTT. Protein: CASSLGQGATDTQYF. The full variable domain, in which reference TRBV5-5 and TRBJ2-3 provide the parts outside the CDR3, is DAGVTQSPTHLIKTRGQQVTLRCSPISGHKSVSWYQQVLGQGPQFIFQYYEKEERGRGNFPDRFSARQFPNYSSELNVNALLLGDSALYLCASSLGQGATDTQYFGPGTRLTVL.

The chain is built from TRBV18 and TRBJ2-5, with TRBD1 matching over 7 bases. The ends lost 5 bases at V and 0 bases at J; junction bases unmatched: 3. Germline assignment: CDR1 KGHSH and CDR2 LQKENI. The CDR3 covers 14 residues. The CDR3 DNA follows: TGTGCCAGCTCAGTGCAGGGGGACCAAGAGACCCAGTACTTC. Amino acids: CASSVQGDQETQYF.

This clonotype was seen more than once but under ten times. The chain carries TRBV5-1 and TRBJ2-1; 10 nucleotides agree with TRBD2. Germline V gene lookup returns CDR1 SGHRS and CDR2 YFSETQ. The CDR3 is 16 residues long. Unmatched junction bases numbered 5, after V lost 3 bases and J lost 2 bases. The CDR3 sequence is CASSWGLAGAYNEQFF. CDR3 DNA sequence: TGCGCCAGCAGCTGGGGTCTAGCGGGGGCCTACAATGAGCAGTTCTTC.

This clonotype was seen a few times. This rearrangement joins TRBV6-2 or TRBV6-3 to TRBJ2-1, with D tentatively TRBD1 or TRBD2 (6 bases each). CDR1 is MNHEY, CDR2 SVGEGT, per germline. Trimming took off 5 bases at V and 9 bases at J, with 11 bases between the two ends. The CDR3 totals 12 residues. CDR3 in amino acids: CASSPGAGEQFF. The DNA of the CDR3 is TGTGCCAGCAGTCCGGGGGCCGGTGAGCAGTTCTTC.

This chain connects TRBV6-1 to TRBJ2-1, with TRBD2 matching over 9 bases. Losses at the gene ends were 8 bases for V and 8 bases for J; bases not matched to a gene: 10. The CDR3 runs to 14 residues. From germline, CDR1 is MNHNS and CDR2 SASEGT. The CDR3 sequence is CASRWRGGPDEQFF. In DNA form, the CDR3 reads TGTGCCAGCCGCTGGCGGGGGGGCCCCGATGAGCAGTTCTTC.

The chain uses TRBV4-1 and TRBJ1-1, with TRBD1 matching 10 bases. CDR3 length: 16 residues. The V gene end was trimmed by 2 bases and the J gene end by 11 bases; junction bases not matched to a gene: 14. In germline, CDR1 is MGHRA, CDR2 YSYEKL. This CDR3 reads CASSQPARDRGREAFF. In DNA, the CDR3 is TGCGCCAGCAGCCAACCTGCCCGGGACAGGGGACGGGAGGCTTTCTTT.

The rearrangement uses TRBV19 and TRBJ1-5, with D unresolved. The V gene lost 7 bases and the J gene lost 0 bases, with 10 bases spanning the gap. CDR1 and CDR2 from the germline V gene are LNHDA and SQIVND (reference sequence). The CDR3 spans 14 residues. In nucleotides, the CDR3 is TGTGCCAGTATACCGGGAAATAGCAATCAGCCCCAGCATTTT. It encodes CASIPGNSNQPQHF. Together with reference TRBV19 and TRBJ1-5, the CDR3 gives the full variable domain: DGGITQSPKYLFRKEGQNVTLSCEQNLNHDAMYWYRQDPGQGLRLIYYSQIVNDFQKGDIAEGYSVSREKKESFPLTVTSAQKNPTAFYLCASIPGNSNQPQHFGDGTRLSIL.

This clonotype was counted a few times. The chain couples TRBV7-2 to TRBJ2-7; possible D gene TRBD2, 7 bases. The length of the CDR3 is 16 residues. V lost 0 bases to trimming and J lost 2 bases, with 14 bases between them. Germline CDR1 is SGHTA and CDR2 is FQGNSA. Here the CDR3 DNA reads TGTGCCAGCAGCTTAGCGCCAAGGGGGGGGACCTACGAGCAGTACTTC. Its translation is CASSLAPRGGTYEQYF.

This CDR3 reads CASSLGSAAETFYEQYF. CDR3 sequence (DNA): TGCGCCAGCAGCTTGGGCTCTGCAGCAGAAACGTTCTACGAGCAGTACTTC. This chain links TRBV5-1 with TRBJ2-7, with D unresolved. Trimming cost V 0 bases and J 3 bases, with 19 bases left between them. CDR1 and CDR2 (germline): SGHRS, YFSETQ. The CDR3 spans 17 residues.

The chain uses TRBV7-6 and TRBJ1-1; D is undetermined. The CDR3 loop spans 13 amino acids. The germline V gene has CDR1 SGHVS and CDR2 FNYEAQ. Trimming left V 5 bases short and J 5 bases short, with 12 bases between. CDR3 amino acids: CASSLGRATEAFF. The CDR3 nucleotides read TGTGCCAGCAGCCTCGGGCGGGCGACTGAAGCTTTCTTT.

This clonotype was recorded many times. The gene calls are TRBV7-9 and TRBJ2-3; weak D call: TRBD1 (6 bases). The V gene's germline CDR1 is SEHNR and CDR2 FQNEAQ (reference sequence). The CDR3 length is 15 residues. Trimming left V 1 base short and J 4 bases short, with 12 bases between. The CDR3 DNA reads as TGTGCCAGCAGCTTAGTGGCAGGGGTGTCAGATACGCAGTATTTT. Protein product: CASSLVAGVSDTQYF.

This clonotype was counted at least ten times. This chain connects TRBV5-1 to TRBJ2-2; possible D gene TRBD1, 6 bases. This CDR3 has 15 residues. Germline V gene data show CDR1 as SGHRS and CDR2 as YFSETQ. Trimming cost V 4 bases and J 0 bases, with 10 bases left between them. The CDR3 is CASSPGQTNTGELFF. The CDR3 DNA sequence: TGCGCCAGCAGCCCAGGACAGACGAACACCGGGGAGCTGTTTTTT.

V and J are TRBV2 and TRBJ2-1, with 8 positions matching TRBD1. This CDR3 has 11 residues. J was trimmed by 4 bases and V by 11 bases; bases with no gene match: 1. Per the germline V gene, CDR1 is SNHLY and CDR2 is FYNNEI. This chain's CDR3 is CAGTGYNEQFF. In nucleotides, the CDR3 is TGTGCCGGGACAGGATACAATGAGCAGTTCTTC.

This clonotype occurred a few times. Here the CDR3 reads CASSLDMFGGAPNEQFF. The CDR3 nucleotides are TGTGCCAGCAGCTTAGACATGTTCGGGGGGGCCCCCAATGAGCAGTTCTTC. The V and J genes are TRBV11-2 and TRBJ2-1; 8 positions match TRBD2. CDR3 length: 17 amino acids. Unmatched junction bases numbered 10, after V lost 0 bases and J lost 6 bases. The V gene's germline CDR1 is SGHAT and CDR2 FQNNGV.

This clonotype was detected a few times. The chain carries TRBV10-3 and TRBJ1-3; no clear D gene. This CDR3 region has 14 residues. Trimming shortened V by 8 bases and J by 0 bases, and 11 bases separated the two germline ends. Germline CDR1 reads ENHRY; CDR2 reads SYGVKD. The DNA of the CDR3 is TGTGCCATCTCTATCTCGAGCTCTGGAAACACCATATATTTT. This codes for CAISISSSGNTIYF.

The genes are TRBV29-1 and TRBJ1-2; D unresolved. Trimming left V 4 bases short and J 0 bases short, with 6 bases between. The germline gives CDR1 SQVTM, CDR2 ANQGSEA. CDR3 length equals 12 residues. CDR3 DNA sequence: TGCAGCGTTGGTACAGCTAACTATGGCTACACCTTC. Its translation is CSVGTANYGYTF.

V and J are TRBV29-1 and TRBJ1-1, with D possibly TRBD1 on 5 matching bases. V was shortened by 4 bases and J by 1 base, with 7 bases between the two germline ends. The CDR3 has 12 residues. From germline, CDR1 is SQVTM and CDR2 ANQGSEA. Here the CDR3 reads CSVGQPNTEAFF. The CDR3 DNA is TGCAGCGTTGGACAGCCGAACACTGAAGCTTTCTTT.

The chain couples TRBV19 to TRBJ2-7; D ambiguous. The germline V and J ends were trimmed by 3 bases and 2 bases, with 11 bases remaining between them. The CDR3 is 14 amino acids. Germline loops: CDR1 LNHDA, CDR2 SQIVND (reference sequence). CDR3 in amino acids: CASSIVGKTYEQYF. CDR3 nucleotides: TGTGCCAGTAGTATCGTCGGTAAGACCTACGAGCAGTACTTC.